These 18 T cell receptor beta chains share one sample of origin, sequenced in a study of sequential checkpoint blockade in melanoma. Regarding treatment: randomized to nivolumab then ipilimumab (arm A) or the reverse (arm B). Sequencing was performed with immunoSEQ multiplex PCR; in TCRdb, only in-frame clones are kept and a portion is missing. The table has roughly 9,200 clones, about 23% seen once. Specimen: tumor tissue (inferred from file names), collected from a patient given nivolumab and ipilimumab in sequence. These TCRs come from a human donor with melanoma.

Comment on this clone: The sample contains more than one DNA sequence encoding this CDR3. The chain joins TRBV5-1 to TRBJ2-2, with D maybe TRBD2 (5 bases). Germline CDR1 and CDR2: SGHRS and YFSETQ. V was shortened by 0 bases and J by 7 bases, with 10 bases between the two germline ends. The CDR3 runs 14 residues. The CDR3 sequence is CASSLDSGSGELFF. Here the CDR3 DNA reads TGCGCCAGCAGCTTGGACAGTGGGAGCGGGGAGCTGTTTTTT.

The V call is TRBV6-8, the J call TRBJ2-2; 10 positions match TRBD2. The trim removed 7 bases at V and 2 bases at J, leaving 10 bases unmatched. The germline V gene has CDR1 MNHGY and CDR2 SAAAGT. This CDR3 has 17 amino acids. The CDR3 spells CASTTNLAGVNTGELFF. Written as DNA, the CDR3 is TGTGCCAGCACTACCAATCTAGCGGGAGTAAACACCGGGGAGCTGTTTTTT.

This clone came up a few times. The chain is built from TRBV18 and TRBJ2-2; TRBD1 is a possible D gene (6 bases). Deletions cut 2 bases from V and 5 bases from J, with 12 bases between. Germline V gives CDR1 KGHSH, CDR2 LQKENI. The CDR3 loop spans 15 amino acids. The chain's CDR3 is CASSPNTGLTGELFF. The CDR3 nucleotides read TGTGCCAGCTCACCAAATACAGGGTTGACCGGGGAGCTGTTTTTT.

The rearrangement uses TRBV6-7 and TRBJ1-6; TRBD1 might be the D (5 bases). TRBV6-7 is recorded as an ORF, its role being uncertain. V was trimmed by 4 bases and J by 6 bases, leaving 10 bases between them. The CDR3 is made up of 14 amino acids. CDR3: CASSLGGVNSPLHF. CDR3 bases: TGTGCCAGCAGTTTGGGGGGAGTTAATTCACCCCTCCACTTT.

This chain connects TRBV14 to TRBJ2-1; TRBD1 agrees at 7 bases. The germline V gene has CDR1 SGHDN and CDR2 FVKESK. This CDR3 is built from 13 residues. Trimming cost V 3 bases and J 4 bases; bases outside gene matches: 0. The CDR3 is CASSQGQYNEQFF. In nucleotides, the CDR3 is TGTGCCAGCAGCCAGGGACAGTACAATGAGCAGTTCTTC.

J is TRBJ2-3 and V is TRBV19; possible D gene TRBD2, 5 bases. The ends were cut back, 4 bases at V and 5 bases at J, with 25 bases in the middle. CDR1 is LNHDA and CDR2 is SQIVND in the germline V gene (reference sequence). This CDR3 is built from 18 residues. The CDR3 DNA is TGTGCCAGTAGTAGGCCCGGTTTGAGAGTACACGCGGGAGATACGCAGTATTTT. This translates into CASSRPGLRVHAGDTQYF.

Many counts were recorded for this clone. This rearrangement joins TRBV11-3 to TRBJ1-1; D may be TRBD1 (6 bases). CDR3 length: 15 amino acids. V was clipped by 1 base and J by 7 bases, with 16 bases between them. Germline V CDR1 and CDR2: SGHNT, YENEEA. The CDR3 here is CASSLGGPGASEAFF. The CDR3, as DNA: TGTGCCAGCAGCTTAGGGGGTCCGGGGGCGAGTGAAGCTTTCTTT.

The rearrangement uses TRBV19 and TRBJ1-2, with D perhaps TRBD1 (5 bases). This CDR3 is built from 15 residues. V gave up 6 bases and J gave up 1 base, with 15 bases separating them. CDR1 and CDR2 from the germline V gene are LNHDA and SQIVND (reference sequence). Here the CDR3 reads CASSSQGVGNYGYTF. CDR3 sequence (DNA): TGTGCCAGTAGCTCCCAGGGAGTGGGTAACTATGGCTACACCTTC. Supplemented by reference TRBV19 and TRBJ1-2, the full variable domain reads DGGITQSPKYLFRKEGQNVTLSCEQNLNHDAMYWYRQDPGQGLRLIYYSQIVNDFQKGDIAEGYSVSREKKESFPLTVTSAQKNPTAFYLCASSSQGVGNYGYTFGSGTRLTVV.

By share, this clone ranks as medium-sized. The chain links TRBV4-1 to TRBJ2-5, with 14 bases matching TRBD2. V gave up 4 bases and J gave up 5 bases; unmatched junction bases: 6. The CDR3 runs to 16 residues. Germline V lookup: CDR1 MGHRA, CDR2 YSYEKL. The CDR3 loop reads CASSPRLAGGRETQYF. The CDR3, as DNA: TGCGCCAGCAGCCCCAGACTAGCGGGGGGGCGGGAGACCCAGTACTTC.

This clone was recorded at least ten times. The chain uses TRBV6-8 and TRBJ1-1; D unresolved. The CDR3 spans 14 residues. Germline V gene data show CDR1 as MNHGY and CDR2 as SAAAGT. V gave up 0 bases and J gave up 0 bases, with 5 bases separating them. The CDR3 reads CASSYSMLNTEAFF. The CDR3 region has the DNA TGTGCCAGCAGTTACTCGATGTTGAACACTGAAGCTTTCTTT.

This clone was seen a handful of times. The genes are TRBV6-8 and TRBJ1-5; D might be TRBD1 (6 bases). The CDR3 has 13 residues. Trimming stripped 6 bases from V and 6 bases from J, with 12 bases between. In germline, CDR1 is MNHGY, CDR2 SAAAGT. The CDR3: CASRDSAGQPQHF. CDR3 sequence (DNA): TGTGCCAGCAGGGACAGCGCCGGTCAGCCCCAGCATTTT.

The sample holds many counts of this clone. The chain couples TRBV11-3 to TRBJ2-7; D remains unclear. V lost 1 base to trimming and J lost 3 bases, with 13 bases between them. Looked up from germline, CDR1 is SGHNT and CDR2 is YENEEA. The CDR3 consists of 15 residues. This CDR3 is CASSLVTGTSYEQYF. CDR3 in DNA: TGTGCCAGCAGCTTAGTAACGGGCACGAGCTACGAGCAGTACTTC.

This clone was found many times. The chain links TRBV11-3 to TRBJ1-3, with 7 positions matching TRBD1. The ends lost 5 bases at V and 2 bases at J; junction bases unmatched: 9. This CDR3 contains 16 residues. Germline values: CDR1 SGHNT, CDR2 YENEEA. The CDR3 DNA sequence: TGTGCCAGCAGCGGGGACAGCGGAATCACTGGAAACACCATATATTTT. As protein: CASSGDSGITGNTIYF.

J is TRBJ1-2 and V is TRBV1; the table gives TRBD1 as D, unverified against the DNA. TRBV1 is assigned pseudogene status. The CDR3 extends over 16 amino acids. For the CDR3, the DNA is TGCGCCAGCAGCCAAGACCTGGGGCCCGCTAACTATGGCTACACCTTC. This translates into CASSQDLGPANYGYTF.

The chain employs TRBV2 and TRBJ1-4; no firm D call. V gave up 4 bases and J gave up 8 bases, with 8 bases separating them. CDR3 size: 12 residues. Germline loops: CDR1 SNHLY, CDR2 FYNNEI. CDR3 amino acids: CASSGVGEKLFF. In DNA form, the CDR3 reads TGTGCCAGCAGTGGGGTCGGCGAAAAACTGTTTTTT.

CDR3 sequence reads: CASSNRLSGGDEQYF. The CDR3 bases are TGTGCCAGCAGTAATCGACTCTCAGGGGGCGACGAGCAGTACTTC. The chain links TRBV25-1 to TRBJ2-7; TRBD1 aligns across 8 bases. After removal of 5 bases from V and 5 bases from J, the junction contained 11 bases not matched to a gene. Germline CDR1 reads MGHDK; CDR2 reads SYGVNS. The CDR3 has 15 residues.

The genes are TRBV19 and TRBJ2-3; 8 nucleotides align to TRBD2. The CDR3 contains 14 residues. V gave up 8 bases and J gave up 3 bases; unmatched junction bases: 7. The germline gives CDR1 LNHDA, CDR2 SQIVND (reference sequence). The CDR3 spells CASGPGGATDTQYF. CDR3 DNA sequence: TGTGCCAGTGGCCCCGGGGGGGCGACAGATACGCAGTATTTT.

This clone was counted a few times. V is TRBV18 and J is TRBJ1-6; TRBD1 matches 8 bases. V dropped 4 bases and J dropped 7; count of bases not matched to a gene: 6. Germline loops: CDR1 KGHSH, CDR2 LQKENI. CDR3 length: 15 residues. The CDR3 DNA reads TGTGCCAGCTCACTCACGACAGGGGAGAATTCACCCCTCCACTTT. Translating it yields CASSLTTGENSPLHF.